This paragraph covers one TCR beta chain sequence. No antigen is known for it. The record has no base qualities; no much larger clone is one base away. This sample was taken from a study of CD8 T cells in ankylosing spondylitis (dated by TCRdb to 2015 to 2018). Describing the broader study: To find TCR variants linked to disease, the study profiled T cell receptor beta repertoires in ankylosing spondylitis patients and healthy donors. The whole study cohort included under 140 healthy donors and 20 to 25 ankylosing spondylitis patients. Peripheral blood samples were taken, and synovial fluid was additionally collected from ankylosing spondylitis patients.

The run used an Illumina HiSeq 2500. TCR beta libraries were prepared by quantitative 5'-RACE with molecular barcodes. The authors processed their data as follows. A new computational method, built on a probabilistic model of VDJ rearrangement, was used to identify disease-linked TCR variants. TCRdb's own reprocessing of the public reads used fastp at Q25 and MiXCR and kept productive beta chains. Merged by CDR3 protein, the rows form single entries marked with the most common genes and DNA. The V and J calls, along with clone size, are taken from TCRdb and not from the paper's own processing. The sample yields under 200,000 distinct CDR3 sequences; around a tenth were counted once. The ten largest clones take up about 15% of the sample. The full study reports these points: Some motif variants had previously been reported in the synovial fluid and blood of reactive arthritis patients, which suggests shared mechanisms of disease initiation. Significant enrichment of the disease-linked clones was reported in matched synovial fluid samples from ankylosing spondylitis patients. Blood from ankylosing spondylitis patients appeared to be characterized by a TCR beta motif made up of about 8 highly homologous amino acid variants. The disease-linked clones showed a CD8+ phenotype and occurred at relatively low frequencies in peripheral blood.

The germline V gene gives CDR1 as MGHRA and CDR2 as YSYEKL. Including cysteine and phenylalanine, the CDR3 has 18 amino acids. The kept DNA is CDR3 alone, 54 bases in frame from the first base. The germline V and J ends show losses of 2 bases and 0 bases respectively, and no gene match explains 5 bases of the junction. Material: blood, either unsorted or a sorted T cell fraction (not recorded which). This TCR came from a female donor with ankylosing spondylitis or in good health (not recorded which). The rearranged chain carries TRBV4-1 and TRBJ2-1, with 12 middle bases fitting TRBD2. In nucleotides, the sequence is TGCGCCAGCAGCCAAAGACTAGCGGGGGCCTCCTCCTACAATGAGCAGTTCTTC. It translates as CASSQRLAGASSYNEQFF.